The source of this T cell receptor (beta chain) is a study of technical replicates of blood from several donors. Germline V CDR1 and CDR2: SGHRS, YFSETQ. The CDR3 contains 12 residues. The V and J ends lost 0 bases and 7 bases respectively, with 5 bases between them. Repertoires were generated with immunoSEQ multiplex PCR, while TCRdb's copy carries only in-frame clones and drops some. The sample holds approximately 90,000 clones; roughly 96% are singletons and the top ten take about 0.25%. This clone was picked up a small number of times. This receptor was taken from a human donor in good health. The sample taken for sequencing was T cells isolated from PBMCs. This chain joins TRBV5-1 and TRBJ1-3; D is unresolved. CDR3 bases: TGCGCCAGCAGCTTGGACGGGAACACCATATATTTT. Translating gives CASSLDGNTIYF.